Following are 27 T cell receptor beta chains from one sample sequenced in a study of blood T cell repertoires in COVID-19. The table came from immunoSEQ multiplex PCR; TCRdb's copy has only in-frame clones and leaves some out. This table has some 280,000 clones, around 86% appearing once. Sequencing was carried out using peripheral blood. The receptors were gathered from a woman aged 40 to 55 who had recovered from COVID-19.

The chain combines TRBV5-5 with TRBJ2-3; no clear D gene. Germline CDR1 and CDR2: SGHKS and YYEKEE (reference sequence). This CDR3 comprises 14 residues. The germline V and J ends were trimmed by 2 bases and 2 bases, with 9 bases remaining between them. The CDR3 region is CASSLDGSTDTQYF. CDR3 DNA: TGTGCCAGCAGCTTAGACGGGTCCACAGATACGCAGTATTTT. The entire variable domain, with the rest obtained from reference TRBV5-5 and TRBJ2-3, is as follows: DAGVTQSPTHLIKTRGQQVTLRCSPISGHKSVSWYQQVLGQGPQFIFQYYEKEERGRGNFPDRFSARQFPNYSSELNVNALLLGDSALYLCASSLDGSTDTQYFGPGTRLTVL.

The rearrangement joins TRBV19 to TRBJ2-5; 8 nucleotides match TRBD2. Losses at the gene ends were 6 bases for V and 2 bases for J; bases not matched to a gene: 2. The CDR3 is 13 amino acids. The V gene's germline CDR1 is LNHDA and CDR2 SQIVND (reference sequence). The CDR3 region is CASSGREQETQYF. As DNA, the CDR3 is TGTGCCAGTAGCGGGAGGGAACAAGAGACCCAGTACTTC. The whole variable domain, remainder taken from reference TRBV19 and TRBJ2-5, is DGGITQSPKYLFRKEGQNVTLSCEQNLNHDAMYWYRQDPGQGLRLIYYSQIVNDFQKGDIAEGYSVSREKKESFPLTVTSAQKNPTAFYLCASSGREQETQYFGPGTRLLVL.

This rearrangement joins TRBV7-3 to TRBJ2-3; D might be TRBD2 (5 bases). The CDR3 sequence is 15 residues long. CDR1 and CDR2 from the germline V gene are SGHTA and FQGTGA. The ends were cut back, 5 bases at V and 1 base at J, with 13 bases in the middle. The CDR3 nucleotides read TGTGCCAGCAGCCCACGAGGACTGGGCACAGATACGCAGTATTTT. This sequence encodes CASSPRGLGTDTQYF.

This clone occurred a few times. The V and J genes are TRBV27 and TRBJ1-5; 8 nucleotides line up with TRBD1. The CDR3 is 13 residues long. From germline, CDR1 is MNHEY and CDR2 SMNVEV (reference sequence). The J segment lost 2 bases and the V segment lost 8 bases, leaving 2 bases of the junction unmatched. CDR3 amino acids: CASQGAGNQPQHF. CDR3 nucleotides: TGTGCCAGCCAGGGGGCAGGCAATCAGCCCCAGCATTTT.

The chain uses TRBV28 and TRBJ1-3; 7 nucleotides align to TRBD1. Looked up from germline, CDR1 is MDHEN and CDR2 is SYDVKM. Trimming removed 5 bases from V and 5 bases from J; junction bases left unmatched: 12. This CDR3 region has 16 residues. The CDR3 spells CASSQDFVGQRNTIYF. The CDR3 DNA reads as TGTGCCAGCAGTCAAGACTTTGTGGGACAGAGAAACACCATATATTTT.

The chain employs TRBV18 and TRBJ1-1; TRBD1 matches 7 bases. Germline lookup yields CDR1 KGHSH and CDR2 LQKENI. V trimming: 6 bases; J trimming: 8 bases; junction bases outside the gene matches: 6. The CDR3 runs to 12 residues. The CDR3 protein is CASSPDRVEAFF. In DNA form, the CDR3 reads TGTGCCAGCTCGCCTGACAGGGTAGAAGCTTTCTTT.

Only a few counts were recorded for this clone. The rearrangement joins TRBV4-1 to TRBJ2-3; 12 bases match TRBD2. Germline V gene sequence: CDR1 MGHRA, CDR2 YSYEKL. The junction had 3 bases not matched to a gene; V was cut back by 1 base and J by 4 bases. This CDR3 has 16 residues. The CDR3 coding sequence is TGCGCCAGCAGCCAAGGGACTAGCGGGACTTCAGATACGCAGTATTTT. As protein: CASSQGTSGTSDTQYF.

The chain joins TRBV29-1 to TRBJ2-1; 11 nucleotides align to TRBD1. The CDR3 covers 14 residues. With 4 bases clipped from V and 9 bases from J, the junction kept 8 bases outside the gene matches. Germline CDR1 is SQVTM and CDR2 is ANQGSEA. In DNA form, the CDR3 reads TGCAGCGTTGGAGGGACAGGGGGTCAGGGTGAGCAGTTCTTC. Its translation is CSVGGTGGQGEQFF.

This chain uses TRBV25-1 with TRBJ2-5, with TRBD1 as a possible D gene (6 bases). V was trimmed by 6 bases and J by 5 bases, leaving 16 bases between them. Germline V gene data show CDR1 as MGHDK and CDR2 as SYGVNS. The CDR3 length is 14 residues. This CDR3 is CASSETGPGETQYF. Written as DNA, the CDR3 is TGTGCCAGCAGCGAGACAGGCCCCGGGGAGACCCAGTACTTC.

The chain employs TRBV11-2 and TRBJ1-2; no clear D. Germline CDR1 and CDR2: SGHAT and FQNNGV. This CDR3 spans 13 amino acids. Trimming pared 5 bases from V and 7 bases from J, leaving 14 bases between. CDR3 amino acids: CASSAGIPAGYTF. Here the CDR3 DNA reads TGTGCCAGCAGCGCCGGGATTCCGGCTGGCTACACCTTC.

J is TRBJ1-5 and V is TRBV21-1; TRBD1 was called by the table and not checked on the DNA. TRBV21-1 is noted as a pseudogene. CDR3 length: 16 amino acids. The CDR3 DNA sequence: TGTGCCAGCAGCAAAGCGACAGAAGATAGCAATCAGCCCCAGCATTTT. Translating gives CASSKATEDSNQPQHF.

CDR3: CASSFVLATYEQYF. CDR3 sequence (DNA): TGTGCCAGCAGTTTTGTACTAGCCACCTACGAGCAGTACTTC. The J gene is TRBJ2-7, the V gene TRBV28, with D perhaps TRBD2 (6 bases). The germline V gene encodes CDR1 MDHEN and CDR2 SYDVKM. V gave up 3 bases and J gave up 2 bases, with 11 bases separating them. CDR3 length: 14 residues.

The chain links TRBV6-2 or TRBV6-3 to TRBJ1-3, with TRBD1 as a possible D gene (6 bases). This CDR3 contains 14 residues. The germline V and J ends were trimmed by 6 bases and 1 base, with 10 bases remaining between them. Germline values: CDR1 MNHEY, CDR2 SVGEGT. This chain's CDR3 is CASSRTGSGNTIYF. The DNA of the CDR3 is TGTGCCAGCAGCCGAACAGGGTCTGGAAACACCATATATTTT.

This chain uses TRBV5-6 with TRBJ1-1; tentatively, D is TRBD1 (5 bases). The CDR3 totals 14 residues. Trimming took off 1 base at V and 3 bases at J, with 10 bases between the two ends. The germline V gene has CDR1 SGHDT and CDR2 YYEEEE. CDR3 in amino acids: CASSLYAGHTEAFF. The CDR3 bases are TGTGCCAGCAGCTTGTACGCGGGGCACACTGAAGCTTTCTTT.

CDR3 in DNA: TGTGCCACCAGCAGAGCTCCGGGACAGGGAGGAAATGAGCAGTTCTTC. Translation gives CATSRAPGQGGNEQFF. The V gene is TRBV15, the J gene TRBJ2-1; 9 nucleotides align to TRBD1. Germline loops: CDR1 LNHNV, CDR2 YYDKDF (reference sequence). J lost 7 bases, V lost 1 base, and 8 bases had no gene match. This CDR3 comprises 16 residues.

The chain employs TRBV5-1 and TRBJ2-3; D is ambiguous. V was cut by 4 bases and J by 0 bases, with 6 bases left in between. The germline V gene has CDR1 SGHRS and CDR2 YFSETQ. This CDR3 has 13 amino acids. The CDR3 DNA sequence: TGCGCCAGCAGCGTAGCTAGCACAGATACGCAGTATTTT. Its translation: CASSVASTDTQYF.

J is TRBJ2-7 and V is TRBV6-6; 7 bases fit TRBD1. The CDR3 spans 13 residues. In germline, CDR1 is MNHNY, CDR2 SVGAGI (reference sequence). The ends lost 6 bases at V and 2 bases at J; junction bases unmatched: 4. CDR3 protein: CASSRGQAYEQYF. CDR3 sequence (DNA): TGTGCCAGCAGCCGCGGACAGGCCTACGAGCAGTACTTC.

CDR3 nucleotides: TGTGCCAGCAGCGTAGACGCGGCGGGCCAAGAGACCCAGTACTTC. It encodes CASSVDAAGQETQYF. The rearrangement uses TRBV9 and TRBJ2-5; tentative D call: TRBD2 (5 bases). Germline CDR1 is SGDLS and CDR2 is YYNGEE. This CDR3 is built from 15 residues. Trimming left V 0 bases short and J 1 base short, with 10 bases between. The whole variable domain, filled in from reference TRBV9 and TRBJ2-5, reads DSGVTQTPKHLITATGQRVTLRCSPRSGDLSVYWYQQSLDQGLQFLIQYYNGEERAKGNILERFSAQQFPDLHSELNLSSLELGDSALYFCASSVDAAGQETQYFGPGTRLLVL.

CDR3 in amino acids: CASSLVGGFGEKLFF. CDR3 in DNA: TGTGCCAGCAGCTTAGTTGGGGGGTTCGGGGAAAAACTGTTTTTT. The chain uses TRBV11-2 and TRBJ1-4; D possibly corresponds to TRBD1 (5 bases). Germline CDR1 reads SGHAT; CDR2 reads FQNNGV. V was cut by 1 base and J by 8 bases, with 14 bases left in between. There are 15 residues in the CDR3.

The chain joins TRBV27 to TRBJ2-3; tentative D call: TRBD2 (6 bases). This CDR3 has 14 amino acids. Germline CDR1 is MNHEY and CDR2 is SMNVEV (reference sequence). Deletions cut 4 bases from V and 0 bases from J, with 8 bases between. The CDR3 region is CASSWRASTDTQYF. CDR3 bases: TGTGCCAGCAGTTGGAGGGCTAGCACAGATACGCAGTATTTT.

The chain couples TRBV28 to TRBJ2-5, with D possibly matching TRBD2 (5 bases). Germline V lookup: CDR1 MDHEN, CDR2 SYDVKM. The CDR3 spans 14 residues. Between the trimmed V and J ends, which lost 6 bases and 4 bases, there was a span of 15 bases. The CDR3 nucleotides are TGTGCCAGCAGCCCAACGCCGGGGAGAGAGACCCAGTACTTC. Its protein is CASSPTPGRETQYF.

This sequence joins TRBV7-9 and TRBJ2-6; a weak D match, TRBD1 (5 bases). V gave up 4 bases and J gave up 0 bases, with 10 bases separating them. Looked up from germline, CDR1 is SEHNR and CDR2 is FQNEAQ (reference sequence). The CDR3 covers 16 residues. The CDR3 region has the DNA TGTGCCAGCAGCTACCCAGACAGCTCTGGGGCCAACGTCCTGACTTTC. Its translation is CASSYPDSSGANVLTF.

The chain links TRBV21-1 to TRBJ2-1; no DNA check was done on the table's D call, TRBD2. TRBV21-1 is an annotated pseudogene. This CDR3 is 15 amino acids long. The chain's CDR3 is CASPKTSGSRKEQFF. The CDR3 nucleotides are TGTGCCAGCCCTAAGACTAGCGGGAGTCGTAAAGAGCAGTTCTTC.

This rearrangement joins TRBV11-3 to TRBJ2-7; the match to TRBD2 covers 11 bases. Per germline, CDR1 SGHNT and CDR2 YENEEA. The V segment lost 3 bases and the J segment 6 bases; nucleotides outside the gene matches: 10. This CDR3 has 16 residues. The CDR3 coding sequence is TGTGCCAGCAGCTTCGATCGTACTAGCGGGAGTACCGAGCAGTACTTC. Protein: CASSFDRTSGSTEQYF.

At least ten counts were recorded for this clone. The V gene is TRBV14, the J gene TRBJ2-7; 10 bases agree with TRBD1. Per germline, CDR1 SGHDN and CDR2 FVKESK. The length of the CDR3 is 13 residues. Losses at the gene ends were 4 bases for V and 7 bases for J; bases not matched to a gene: 4. The CDR3 nucleotides are TGTGCCAGCAGCCGTGACAGGGGGCGGGAGCAGTACTTC. Translation gives CASSRDRGREQYF. Full variable domain (remainder filled in from reference TRBV14 and TRBJ2-7): EAGVTQFPSHSVIEKGQTVTLRCDPISGHDNLYWYRRVMGKEIKFLLHFVKESKQDESGMPNNRFLAERTGGTYSTLKVQPAELEDSGVYFCASSRDRGREQYFGPGTRLTVT.

The V gene is TRBV9, the J gene TRBJ2-2, with TRBD2 identical over 10 bases. From germline, CDR1 is SGDLS and CDR2 YYNGEE. V shed 4 bases, J shed 1 base, and the junction held 7 bases outside the gene matches. The CDR3 has 17 amino acids. The CDR3 sequence is CASSTRTSGGNTGELFF. For the CDR3, the DNA is TGTGCCAGCAGCACAAGGACTAGCGGAGGGAACACCGGGGAGCTGTTTTTT.

This clone was seen a single time. V usage is TRBV10-3 and J usage is TRBJ2-6; D possibly corresponds to TRBD1 (5 bases). The length of the CDR3 is 18 residues. The V gene lost 2 bases and the J gene lost 4 bases, with 18 bases spanning the gap. Germline V gene data show CDR1 as ENHRY and CDR2 as SYGVKD. The CDR3 reads CAISEPQGRLEGANVLTF. CDR3 nucleotides: TGTGCCATCAGTGAGCCCCAGGGCCGCTTGGAGGGGGCCAACGTCCTGACTTTC.